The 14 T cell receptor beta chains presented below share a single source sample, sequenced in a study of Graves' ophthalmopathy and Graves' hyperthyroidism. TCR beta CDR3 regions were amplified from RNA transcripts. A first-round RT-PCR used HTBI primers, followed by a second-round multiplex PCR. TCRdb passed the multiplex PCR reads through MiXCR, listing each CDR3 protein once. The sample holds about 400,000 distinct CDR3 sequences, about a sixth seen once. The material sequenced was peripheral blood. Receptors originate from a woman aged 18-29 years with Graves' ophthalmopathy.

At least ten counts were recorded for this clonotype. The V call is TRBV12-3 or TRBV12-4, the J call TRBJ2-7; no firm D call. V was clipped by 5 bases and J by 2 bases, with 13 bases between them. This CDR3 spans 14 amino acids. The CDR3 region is CASSPRRAAYEQYF. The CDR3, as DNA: TGTGCCAGCAGTCCCCGACGCGCAGCCTACGAGCAGTACTTC.

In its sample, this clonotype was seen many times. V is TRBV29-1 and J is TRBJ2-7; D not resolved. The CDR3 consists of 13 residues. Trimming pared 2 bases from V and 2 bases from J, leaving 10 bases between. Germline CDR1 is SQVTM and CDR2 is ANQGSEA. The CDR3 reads CSVEFPGTYEQYF. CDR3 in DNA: TGCAGCGTTGAATTCCCGGGTACCTACGAGCAGTACTTC.

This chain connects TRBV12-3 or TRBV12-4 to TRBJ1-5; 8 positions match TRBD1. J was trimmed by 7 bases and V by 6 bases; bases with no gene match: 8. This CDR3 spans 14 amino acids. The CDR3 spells CASSEQGVGQPQHF. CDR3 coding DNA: TGTGCCAGCAGCGAACAGGGGGTGGGACAGCCCCAGCATTTT.

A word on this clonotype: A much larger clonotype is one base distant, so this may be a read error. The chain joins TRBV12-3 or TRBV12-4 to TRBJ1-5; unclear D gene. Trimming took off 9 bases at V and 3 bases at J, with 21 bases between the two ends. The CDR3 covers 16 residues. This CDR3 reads CARSANGERINQPQHF. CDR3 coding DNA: TGTGCCAGGAGCGCTAACGGGGAGAGAATCAATCAGCCCCAGCATTTT.

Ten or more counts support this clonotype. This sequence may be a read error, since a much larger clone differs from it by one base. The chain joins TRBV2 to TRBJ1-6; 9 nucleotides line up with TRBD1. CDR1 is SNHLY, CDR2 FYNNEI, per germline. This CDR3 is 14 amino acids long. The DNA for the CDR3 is TGTGCCAGCAGTGACGGACAGGGGAATTCACCCCTCCGCTTT. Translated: CASSDGQGNSPLRF.

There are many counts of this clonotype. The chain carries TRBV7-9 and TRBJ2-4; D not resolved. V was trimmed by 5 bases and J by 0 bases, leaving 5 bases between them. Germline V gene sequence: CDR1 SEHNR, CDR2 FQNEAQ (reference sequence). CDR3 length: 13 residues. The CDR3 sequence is CASSLVAKNIQYF. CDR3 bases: TGTGCCAGCAGCCTAGTAGCCAAAAACATTCAGTACTTC.

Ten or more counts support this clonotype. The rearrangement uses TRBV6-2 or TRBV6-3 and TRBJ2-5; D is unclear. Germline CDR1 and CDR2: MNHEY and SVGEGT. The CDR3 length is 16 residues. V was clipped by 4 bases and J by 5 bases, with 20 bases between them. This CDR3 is CASSSSRVPARETQYF. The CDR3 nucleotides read TGTGCCAGCAGTTCCAGCCGGGTCCCGGCCCGGGAGACCCAGTACTTC.

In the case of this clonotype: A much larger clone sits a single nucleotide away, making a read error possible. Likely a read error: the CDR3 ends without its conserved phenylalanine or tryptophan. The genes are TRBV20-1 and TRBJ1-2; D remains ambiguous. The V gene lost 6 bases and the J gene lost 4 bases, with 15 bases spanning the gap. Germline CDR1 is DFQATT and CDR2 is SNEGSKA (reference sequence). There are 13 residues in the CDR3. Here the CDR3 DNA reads TGCAGTGCGTCATCCGGGGTGGGCTATGGCTACACCTCC. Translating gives CSASSGVGYGYTS.

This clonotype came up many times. In nucleotides, the CDR3 is TGTGCCAGCAGTTTAGTCGATTTCGGGGAGCTGTTTTTT. This codes for CASSLVDFGELFF. The chain has TRBV12-3 or TRBV12-4 and TRBJ2-2; D call uncertain. The CDR3 runs to 13 residues. Trimming stripped 1 base from V and 7 bases from J, with 7 bases between.

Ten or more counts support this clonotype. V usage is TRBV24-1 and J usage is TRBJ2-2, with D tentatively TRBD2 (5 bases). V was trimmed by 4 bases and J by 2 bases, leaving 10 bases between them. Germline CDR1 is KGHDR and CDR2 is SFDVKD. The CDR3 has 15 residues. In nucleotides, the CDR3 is TGTGCCACCAGTGAACTAGGGATCAACACCGGGGAGCTGTTTTTT. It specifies CATSELGINTGELFF.

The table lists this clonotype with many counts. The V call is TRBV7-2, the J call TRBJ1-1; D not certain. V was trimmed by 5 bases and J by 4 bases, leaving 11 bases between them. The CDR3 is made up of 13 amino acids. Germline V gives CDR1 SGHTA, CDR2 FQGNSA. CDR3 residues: CASSVRLGTEAFF. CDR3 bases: TGTGCCAGCAGCGTAAGATTGGGCACTGAAGCTTTCTTT.

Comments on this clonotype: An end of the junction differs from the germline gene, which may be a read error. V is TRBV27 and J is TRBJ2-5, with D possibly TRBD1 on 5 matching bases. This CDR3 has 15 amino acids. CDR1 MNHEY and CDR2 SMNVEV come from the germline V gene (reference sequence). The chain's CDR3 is CASSNRQTTQKTQYF. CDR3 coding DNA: TGTGCCAGCAGTAACCGACAGACCACCCAAAAGACCCAGTACTTC.

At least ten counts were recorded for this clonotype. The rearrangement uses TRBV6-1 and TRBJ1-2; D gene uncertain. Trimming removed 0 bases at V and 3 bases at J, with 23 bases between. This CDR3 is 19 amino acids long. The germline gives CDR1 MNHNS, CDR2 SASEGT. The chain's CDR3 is CASSEAVGPSTVVYYGYTF. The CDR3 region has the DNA TGTGCCAGCAGTGAAGCGGTGGGCCCCTCCACCGTAGTGTACTATGGCTACACCTTC.

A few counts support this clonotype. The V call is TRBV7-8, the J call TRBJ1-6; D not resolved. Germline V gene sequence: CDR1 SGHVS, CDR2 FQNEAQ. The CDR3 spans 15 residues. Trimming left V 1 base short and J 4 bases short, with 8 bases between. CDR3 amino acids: CASSLVGKYNSPLHF. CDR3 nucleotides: TGTGCCAGCAGCTTAGTAGGGAAGTATAATTCACCCCTCCACTTT. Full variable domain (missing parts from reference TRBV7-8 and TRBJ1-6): GAGVSQSPRYKVAKRGQDVALRCDPISGHVSLFWYQQALGQGPEFLTYFQNEAQLDKSGLPSDRFFAERPEGSVSTLKIQRTQQEDSAVYLCASSLVGKYNSPLHFGNGTRLTVT.